Below, one TCR beta chain is given with its context. Its antigen is not known. This entry comes from a study of chemoradiotherapy in HPV16-positive cancers. Study summary: Candidate HPV-specific clones and shared TCR motifs came from a couple of HPV16-positive patients. Regarding the study as a whole: During treatment, candidate HPV-specific clones and E7-related motifs expanded in tumor.

The assay was immunoSEQ multiplex PCR, and TCRdb's table has in-frame clones only and misses some. The sample has more than 2,500 clones; 85% to 90% are singletons. Germline V gives CDR1 LGHNA, CDR2 YNFKEQ. This CDR3 has 16 residues. V trimming: 3 bases; J trimming: 7 bases; junction bases outside the gene matches: 7. Samples were taken several times over chemoradiotherapy. The sample consisted of tumor tissue, taken from a patient who underwent chemoradiotherapy. This chain connects TRBV4-2 to TRBJ2-1, with 12 bases identical to TRBD2. The sequence derives from a human donor with HPV-associated anogenital cancer. In DNA form, the CDR3 reads TGTGCCAGCAGCCAGGTACTAGCGGGAGGTTTGAATGAGCAGTTCTTC. It yields the protein CASSQVLAGGLNEQFF.